This T cell receptor (beta chain) stems from a study of human T cells and chemical hapten exposure. In this sample, this clonotype turned up a few times. The time point here: patch test 1, 2 weeks after DPC sensitization. Stated treatment: therapeutic diphenylcyclopropenone sensitization with weekly scalp DPC. The V gene lost 4 bases and the J gene lost 6 bases, with 12 bases spanning the gap. This CDR3 is built from 14 residues. Germline V lookup: CDR1 LGHDT, CDR2 YNNKEL (reference sequence). As originally analysed: The median was roughly 100,000 TCRs per sample, ranging about 20,000 to 690,600. TCRdb re-called the RACE reads through MiXCR, storing one row per CDR3 protein. The V and J calls shown here were made by TCRdb, not taken from the authors' results. The data contain around 300,000 distinct CDR3 sequences, approximately 6.3% of them singletons.

The rearrangement uses TRBV3-1 and TRBJ1-4; D unresolved. The TCR sequence derives from a young woman with alopecia areata. Some clones in this sample may be carry-over from other donors' samples. The sample consisted of whole blood, taken in connection with sensitization to the hapten diphenylcyclopropenone (DPC). This CDR3 is CASSPGQKDEKLFF. DNA of the CDR3: TGTGCCAGCAGCCCGGGCCAGAAGGATGAAAAACTGTTTTTT.